This record looks at one T cell receptor (beta chain) sequence and its context. The antigen is not known. The sample belongs to a study of CD8 T cells in ankylosing spondylitis. Study-wide points: About 8 highly homologous variants formed a TCR beta motif that appeared characteristic of ankylosing spondylitis blood.

V was clipped by 1 base and J by 4 bases, with 8 bases between them. This CDR3 contains 14 residues. The germline V gene encodes CDR1 MNHNS and CDR2 SASEGT. Making the TCR beta libraries involved quantitative 5'-RACE with molecular barcodes. TCRdb re-derived calls from the 5' RACE reads in MiXCR, one entry per CDR3 protein. There are around 480,000 distinct CDR3 sequences in the sample; 17% occur only once, and approximately 0.93% lies in the top ten. Sequencing used blood, either unsorted or a sorted T cell fraction (not recorded which). The chain joins TRBV6-1 to TRBJ1-5, with D unresolved. This receptor was identified in a male donor with ankylosing spondylitis. The CDR3 nucleotides are TGTGCCAGCAGTGAAGACAGATTAAATCAGCCCCAGCATTTT. The encoded protein is CASSEDRLNQPQHF.